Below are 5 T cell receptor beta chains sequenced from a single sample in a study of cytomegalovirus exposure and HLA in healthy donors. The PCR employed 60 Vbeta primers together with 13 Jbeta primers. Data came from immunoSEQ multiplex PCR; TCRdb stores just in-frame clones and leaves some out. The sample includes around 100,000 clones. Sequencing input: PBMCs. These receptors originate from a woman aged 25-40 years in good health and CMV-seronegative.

In DNA form, the CDR3 reads TGTGCCAGCCAAGCGGGAGGCACAGATACGCAGTATTTT. Encoded protein: CASQAGGTDTQYF. The chain employs TRBV6-1 and TRBJ2-3, with 8 bases matching TRBD2. CDR1 and CDR2 (germline): MNHNS, SASEGT. CDR3 length equals 13 residues. With V trimmed by 8 bases and J by 1 base, 2 bases remained unmatched.

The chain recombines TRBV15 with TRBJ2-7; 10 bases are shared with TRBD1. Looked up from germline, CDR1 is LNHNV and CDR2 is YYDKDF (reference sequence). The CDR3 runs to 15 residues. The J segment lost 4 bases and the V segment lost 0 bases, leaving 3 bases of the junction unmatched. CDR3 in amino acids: CATSRETGGRYEQYF. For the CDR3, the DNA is TGTGCCACCAGCAGAGAGACAGGGGGCAGGTACGAGCAGTACTTC.

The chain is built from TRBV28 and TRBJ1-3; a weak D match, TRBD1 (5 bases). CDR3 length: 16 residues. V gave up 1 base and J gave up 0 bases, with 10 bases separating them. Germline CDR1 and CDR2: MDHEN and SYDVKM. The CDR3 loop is CASSLFGGSSGNTIYF. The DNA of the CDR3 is TGTGCCAGCAGTTTATTTGGGGGGAGCTCTGGAAACACCATATATTTT.

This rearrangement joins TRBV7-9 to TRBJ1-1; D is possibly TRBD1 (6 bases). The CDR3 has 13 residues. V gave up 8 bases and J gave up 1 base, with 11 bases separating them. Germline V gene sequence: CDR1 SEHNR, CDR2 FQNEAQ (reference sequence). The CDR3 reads CASRMGANTEAFF. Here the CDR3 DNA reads TGTGCCAGCCGGATGGGGGCGAACACTGAAGCTTTCTTT.

Here the CDR3 DNA reads TGTGCCATCAGCGAGCCCCGACTAGCGTCTAGCACAGATACGCAGTATTTT. Translation gives CAISEPRLASSTDTQYF. This chain links TRBV10-3 with TRBJ2-3, with 8 bases identical to TRBD2. In germline, CDR1 is ENHRY, CDR2 SYGVKD. The junction had 11 bases not matched to a gene; V was cut back by 6 bases and J by 0 bases. The CDR3 consists of 17 residues.